This passage covers 13 T cell receptor beta chains from one sample sequenced in a study of T cells in Graves' hyperthyroidism and ophthalmopathy. Amplified TCR beta CDR3 regions derived from RNA transcripts. The HTBI primer set was used in a first-round RT-PCR of the TCR CDR3. TCRdb independently ran MiXCR on the multiplex PCR reads; one entry per CDR3 protein. This sample has approximately 600,000 distinct CDR3 sequences, with 14% to 15% found just once. Sequencing was performed on blood. Receptor source: a woman in her thirties or forties with Graves' ophthalmopathy.

The chain has TRBV29-1 and TRBJ2-7; 11 bases are a match to TRBD2. The germline V gene has CDR1 SQVTM and CDR2 ANQGSEA. The CDR3 length is 13 residues. V lost 6 bases, J lost 3 bases, and 4 bases stayed unmatched. The CDR3 sequence: CSVLAGADYEQYF. The DNA of the CDR3 is TGCAGCGTACTAGCGGGGGCGGACTACGAGCAGTACTTC.

This chain connects TRBV25-1 to TRBJ1-2; D remains unclear. The CDR3 extends over 14 amino acids. With 2 bases removed from V and 0 bases from J, the gap between germline ends came to 7 bases. CDR1 and CDR2 from the germline V gene are MGHDK and SYGVNS. CDR3 nucleotide sequence: TGTGCCAGCAGTGAAACTTTTTCTAACTATGGCTACACCTTC. Translated: CASSETFSNYGYTF.

This clonotype was counted many times. The CDR3 region is CASTSGVPPYGYTF. The CDR3 DNA is TGCGCCAGCACCTCGGGAGTGCCCCCCTATGGCTACACCTTC. The chain carries TRBV10-2 and TRBJ1-2; D ambiguous. CDR3 length equals 14 residues. Germline loops: CDR1 WSHSY, CDR2 SAAADI. V was shortened by 7 bases and J by 4 bases, with 16 bases between the two germline ends.

This clonotype was counted a few times. This chain uses TRBV5-4 with TRBJ2-7; 10 bases line up with TRBD2. The trim removed 4 bases at V and 3 bases at J, leaving 7 bases unmatched. Germline V gene lookup returns CDR1 SGHNT and CDR2 YYREEE (reference sequence). The CDR3 loop spans 15 amino acids. The chain's CDR3 is CASSPSGRADYEQYF. The DNA of the CDR3 is TGTGCCAGCAGCCCCAGCGGGAGGGCCGACTACGAGCAGTACTTC.

The V gene is TRBV19, the J gene TRBJ1-1, with unresolved D. This CDR3 contains 12 residues. Germline V gene lookup returns CDR1 LNHDA and CDR2 SQIVND (reference sequence). Trimming took off 7 bases at V and 1 base at J, with 7 bases between the two ends. CDR3 region: CASIAENTEAFF. In DNA form, the CDR3 reads TGTGCCAGTATAGCCGAGAACACTGAAGCTTTCTTT.

V gene TRBV2 combines with J gene TRBJ1-5; a possible D gene is TRBD1 (5 bases). Germline-derived CDR1 and CDR2 are SNHLY and FYNNEI. This CDR3 has 12 residues. Trimming removed 7 bases from V and 3 bases from J, with 7 bases in between. The CDR3 region has the DNA TGTGCCAGCACAGGGCCCAATCAGCCCCAGCATTTT. Amino acids: CASTGPNQPQHF.

The rearrangement uses TRBV6-4 and TRBJ2-5, with D maybe TRBD1 (5 bases). Germline lookup yields CDR1 MRHNA and CDR2 SNTAGT. The CDR3 sequence is 17 residues long. Trimming pared 0 bases from V and 1 base from J, leaving 15 bases between. Written as DNA, the CDR3 is TGTGCCAGCAGTGACTCGACAGTAGTTCAGCTCCAAGAGACCCAGTACTTC. Protein: CASSDSTVVQLQETQYF.

This clonotype showed up many times. The chain links TRBV10-3 to TRBJ2-7; TRBD2 agrees at 7 bases. This CDR3 contains 15 residues. Trimming at V came to 10 bases and at J to 3 bases, leaving 15 bases not matched to a gene. Germline CDR1 reads ENHRY; CDR2 reads SYGVKD. In DNA form, the CDR3 reads TGTGCCACCTTGGTCCCAAGCGGGACCGACTACGAGCAGTACTTC. Residues: CATLVPSGTDYEQYF.

The V call is TRBV6-1, the J call TRBJ1-1; D call uncertain. The CDR3 covers 11 residues. Germline lookup yields CDR1 MNHNS and CDR2 SASEGT. The germline V and J ends were trimmed by 3 bases and 9 bases, with 8 bases remaining between them. CDR3 loop: CASSEERKAFF. DNA for the CDR3: TGTGCCAGCAGTGAGGAGCGGAAAGCTTTCTTT.

The chain recombines TRBV10-2 with TRBJ2-2, with D perhaps matching TRBD2 (8 bases). V lost 5 bases, J lost 0 bases, and 19 bases lay in between. The germline gives CDR1 WSHSY, CDR2 SAAADI. The CDR3 runs to 18 residues. In nucleotides, the CDR3 is TGCGCCAGCAGTAGACAGGGCGGACTAGCCTCGAACACCGGGGAGCTGTTTTTT. It translates to CASSRQGGLASNTGELFF.

A note on this clonotype: This may arise from a read error, as a much more abundant clone is one base away. CDR3: CSAPGTSGRHYEQYF. The CDR3 bases are TGCAGTGCTCCAGGGACTAGCGGTAGGCACTACGAGCAGTACTTC. The V and J genes are TRBV20-1 and TRBJ2-7, with 11 bases identical to TRBD2. CDR1 is DFQATT and CDR2 is SNEGSKA in the germline V gene (reference sequence). The CDR3 consists of 15 residues. Germline trimming cut 5 bases from V and 3 bases from J; bases unmatched to any gene: 9.

This clonotype was observed a few times. V gene TRBV4-1 combines with J gene TRBJ2-5, with no clear D. Trimming removed 1 base from V and 3 bases from J, with 6 bases in between. Germline V gene sequence: CDR1 MGHRA, CDR2 YSYEKL. The CDR3 totals 13 residues. The CDR3 here is CASSQVVKETQYF. CDR3 coding DNA: TGCGCCAGCAGCCAAGTTGTGAAAGAGACCCAGTACTTC.

Comment on this clonotype: Its ends do not fully match the called genes, so a read error is possible. V is TRBV12-3 or TRBV12-4 and J is TRBJ1-2; D unresolved. The CDR3 is 11 amino acids. As DNA, the CDR3 is TGTGCCAGCAGGTTAGGATTGCGCTACACCTTC. Translated, it gives CASRLGLRYTF.